This TCR beta chain was obtained from a study of T cells after yellow fever vaccination. Each CDR3 protein gets one entry after TCRdb re-called the 5' RACE reads with MiXCR. The sample lists some 320,000 distinct CDR3 sequences, over 4% occurring once. The V and J ends lost 4 bases and 5 bases, in that order; junction bases with no gene match: 7. The V gene's germline CDR1 is SGHRS and CDR2 YFSETQ. CDR3 size: 15 residues. The receptor comes from a man aged 18 to 29 who received the YFV17D yellow fever vaccine. The specimen was PBMCs, collected 5 days after the yellow fever booster vaccination. The genes are TRBV5-1 and TRBJ2-7; 12 bases map to TRBD2. CDR3 in amino acids: CASSRVTSGGNEQYF. The CDR3 nucleotides read TGCGCCAGCAGCCGGGTGACTAGCGGGGGCAACGAGCAGTACTTC.